This T cell receptor beta chain was recorded in a study of blood T cell repertoires in COVID-19. The CDR3 consists of 13 residues. CDR1 is MGHDK and CDR2 is SYGVNS in the germline V gene. V lost 7 bases and J lost 6; bases outside the gene matches: 3. Using immunoSEQ multiplex PCR, the repertoire was profiled, and TCRdb retains in-frame clones only, with some absent. The data hold roughly 220,000 clones, with around 81% observed a single time. The specimen was peripheral blood. The genes are TRBV25-1 and TRBJ2-1; 10 bases agree with TRBD1. This TCR came from a woman aged 60-70 years with acute or convalescent COVID-19. The chain's CDR3 is CASMGQGRNEQFF. The CDR3 coding sequence is TGTGCCAGCATGGGACAGGGGCGCAATGAGCAGTTCTTC.